This record covers a single TCR beta chain. This specimen belongs to a study of T cells expressing NK-cell markers. TCRdb re-called the 5' RACE reads; one entry per CDR3 protein, DNA not given. This sample's table reports about 180,000 distinct CDR3 sequences. The CDR3 loop spans 18 amino acids. Germline loops: CDR1 PRHDT, CDR2 FYEKMQ (reference sequence). The chain employs TRBV13 and TRBJ2-3; as DNA is missing, the TRBD1 call by TCRdb cannot be tested. Specimen: blood T cells: a sorted CD56 or NKG2C T cell subset, CD4+ or CD8+ T cells, or bulk PBMC T cells (not recorded which). This TCR came from a man aged 18-75 years in good health. The CDR3 loop reads CASSSRGIGGMSADTQYF.